This T cell receptor (beta chain) was captured by sequencing in a study of blood T cell repertoires in COVID-19. Study background: Acute and convalescent COVID-19 samples came from the United States, Italy and Spain. T cells, B-cell-depleted T cells, or PBMCs supplied cDNA or gDNA.

Original methodology: Estimated nucleated cell counts came from reference gene primer amplification. TCRdb's copy holds only in-frame clones and misses some; the assay was immunoSEQ multiplex PCR. That table is the source of V, J and clone size, and D and trimming were worked out from the DNA. The sample has some 200,000 clones, about nine tenths seen once; the top ten hold more than 5.5%. V lost 0 bases and J lost 10; bases outside the gene matches: 3. Germline V gene sequence: CDR1 SGHRS, CDR2 YFSETQ. CDR3 length equals 14 residues. The TCR sequence derives from an elderly man with acute or convalescent COVID-19. J is TRBJ2-1 and V is TRBV5-1, with TRBD2 matching over 11 bases. Sequenced: peripheral blood. As DNA, the CDR3 is TGCGCCAGCAGCTTGGTAACTAGCGGGAGAGAGCAGTTCTTC. Translated: CASSLVTSGREQFF.